The clone carrying this T cell receptor (beta chain) came up many times. Its matching antigen is unknown. The sample belongs to a study of T-cell reconstitution after alpha-beta-depleted transplantation in children. General observations from the study: T-cell numbers and diversity one year post-transplant derived largely from freshly generated T cells. Expanded graft clones, several hundred of them, were reportedly the source of alpha-beta T cells about two months after transplant. Surviving thymic progenitors and recipient T cells were the source of high TCRbeta diversity at day 60 in some patients.

It was with unique molecular identifiers that the TCRbeta library was prepared. TCRdb re-derived calls from the PCR reads in MiXCR, one entry per CDR3 protein. The sample records 200,000 to 250,000 distinct CDR3 sequences, 9.5% to 13% being singletons. Germline CDR1 is SEHNR and CDR2 is FQNEAQ (reference sequence). This CDR3 has 17 amino acids. V lost 1 base and J lost 4; bases outside the gene matches: 5. The chain links TRBV7-9 to TRBJ2-7, with 15 bases fitting TRBD2. The sequence was collected from a child less than two years old with acute myeloid leukemia, due to receive a stem cell transplant. This specimen was PBMCs, taken before TCRalphabeta/CD19-depleted stem cell transplant. CDR3: CASSLVPGLAGGYEQYF. The CDR3 DNA sequence: TGTGCCAGCAGCTTAGTACCTGGACTAGCGGGAGGGTACGAGCAGTACTTC. The full variable domain, rest sourced from reference TRBV7-9 and TRBJ2-7, is DTGVSQNPRHKITKRGQNVTFRCDPISEHNRLYWYRQTLGQGPEFLTYFQNEAQLEKSRLLSDRFSAERPKGSFSTLEIQRTEQGDSAMYLCASSLVPGLAGGYEQYFGPGTRLTVT.